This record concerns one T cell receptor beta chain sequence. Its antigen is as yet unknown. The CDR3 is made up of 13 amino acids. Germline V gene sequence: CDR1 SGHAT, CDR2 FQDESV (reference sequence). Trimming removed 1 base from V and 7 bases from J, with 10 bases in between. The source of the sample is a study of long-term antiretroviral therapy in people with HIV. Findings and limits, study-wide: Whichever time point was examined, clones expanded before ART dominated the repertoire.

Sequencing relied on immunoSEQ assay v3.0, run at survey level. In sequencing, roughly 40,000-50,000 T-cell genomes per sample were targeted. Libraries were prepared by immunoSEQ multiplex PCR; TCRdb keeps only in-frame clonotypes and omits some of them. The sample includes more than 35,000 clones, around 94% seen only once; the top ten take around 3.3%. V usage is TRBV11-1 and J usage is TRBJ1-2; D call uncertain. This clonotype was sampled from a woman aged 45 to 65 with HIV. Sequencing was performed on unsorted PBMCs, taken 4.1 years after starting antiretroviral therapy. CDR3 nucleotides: TGTGCCAGCAGCTTAGTTCCCGAGTTTGGCTACACCTTC. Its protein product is CASSLVPEFGYTF. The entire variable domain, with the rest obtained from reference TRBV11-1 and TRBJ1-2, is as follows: EAEVAQSPRYKITEKSQAVAFWCDPISGHATLYWYRQILGQGPELLVQFQDESVVDDSQLPKDRFSAERLKGVDSTLKIQPAELGDSAMYLCASSLVPEFGYTFGSGTRLTVV.